This T cell receptor beta chain was captured in a study of cytomegalovirus exposure and HLA in healthy donors. Overall study results and limits: Later, TCR association rates were found to vary by HLA locus, highest for DRB1 and lowest for HLA-C. In a later analysis, at a false discovery rate of 0.05, 15,000 to 20,000 TCR beta sequences matched HLA alleles. The productive fraction for most TCR beta V segments was about 87% or about 30% in an earlier analysis.

With 6 bases clipped from V and 5 bases from J, the junction kept 5 bases outside the gene matches. The germline CDR1 and CDR2 sequences are MDHEN and SYDVKM. The CDR3 is made up of 13 amino acids. The PCR made use of 60 Vbeta and 13 Jbeta primers. Clones were sequenced by immunoSEQ multiplex PCR, and TCRdb holds only the in-frame ones, with some missing. Of about 94,000 clones in the sample, about 75% are singletons; the top ten hold more than 6%. To note about this clone: What it recognizes is unknown.

This receptor was taken from a middle-aged man in good health and CMV-seropositive. This chain uses TRBV28 with TRBJ1-2, with TRBD1 matching 8 bases. The sequenced sample was PBMCs. The CDR3 DNA reads as TGTGCCAGCAGGGGACAGGAAACTTATGGCTACACCTTC. It encodes CASRGQETYGYTF.